The clone carrying this TCR beta chain came up a few times. Its specificity is unknown. This entry belongs to a study of identical twins. Overall study findings and caveats: The study found excess low generation probability among twin-shared out-of-frame alpha sequences. Not following the same donors, the study drew its conclusions from cross-sectional statistical analysis.

A universal primer site came from template switching; cDNA carried unique molecular identifiers. From the 5' RACE reads, TCRdb called clonotypes with MiXCR, one entry per CDR3 protein. The sample has around 280,000 distinct CDR3 sequences, about 8.3% seen once. Germline V gene data show CDR1 as SGHRS and CDR2 as YFSETQ. The CDR3 loop spans 15 amino acids. Trimming took 1 base from V and 3 from J, leaving 13 bases between them. Healthy Caucasians made up all donors. The same specimen was also included in a second study, on yellow fever vaccine responses in identical twins.

V and J are TRBV5-1 and TRBJ2-5; possible D gene TRBD2, 5 bases. Sequencing was carried out using memory (CD45RO+) T cells sorted from blood. This TCR was sampled from a woman between 18 and 29 years old in good health. The CDR3 nucleotides are TGCGCCAGCAGCTTGAATATCGGGGTGGAAGAGACCCAGTACTTC. Amino acids: CASSLNIGVEETQYF.